The entry that follows covers one T cell receptor beta chain sequence. The entry originates in a study of PD-L1 blockade in urothelial cancer. About the study: Blood underwent analysis 3 weeks (second dose) and 6 weeks after treatment began.

Here immunoSEQ multiplex PCR was the method, and the copy in TCRdb shows in-frame clones only, minus some. This table has tens of thousands of clones, around 83% appearing once. V was shortened by 6 bases and J by 7 bases, with 19 bases between the two germline ends. Germline-derived CDR1 and CDR2 are WNHNN and SYGVQD (reference sequence). The CDR3 sequence is 15 residues long. This TCR was recovered from a man aged 45-65 years with urothelial cancer. This sample comprised PBMCs, obtained around atezolizumab (anti-PD-L1) treatment. The V call is TRBV10-1, the J call TRBJ2-1; D is possibly TRBD2 (6 bases). CDR3: CASSPGTGVRNEQFF. CDR3 nucleotide sequence: TGCGCCAGCAGCCCAGGGACTGGGGTACGGAATGAGCAGTTCTTC.